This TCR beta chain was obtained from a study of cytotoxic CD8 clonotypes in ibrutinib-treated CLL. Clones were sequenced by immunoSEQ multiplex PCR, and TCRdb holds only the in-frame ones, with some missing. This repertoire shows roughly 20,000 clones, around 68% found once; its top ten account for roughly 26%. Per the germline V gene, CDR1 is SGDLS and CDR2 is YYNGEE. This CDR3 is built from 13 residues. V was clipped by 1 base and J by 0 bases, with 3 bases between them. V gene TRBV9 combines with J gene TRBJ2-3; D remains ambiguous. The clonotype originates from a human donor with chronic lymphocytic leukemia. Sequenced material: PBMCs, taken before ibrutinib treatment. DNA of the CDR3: TGTGCCAGCAGCGTAACTAGCACAGATACGCAGTATTTT. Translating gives CASSVTSTDTQYF.